Listed below are T cell receptor beta chains from one sample, sequenced in a study of blood T cell repertoires in COVID-19. Clones were read by immunoSEQ multiplex PCR, and TCRdb kept only the in-frame ones, dropping some. The repertoire has around 200,000 clones, around 83% of them found once; the top ten carry more than 8%. Sequenced: peripheral blood. These receptors were obtained from a woman aged 45-60 years with acute or convalescent COVID-19. Both conserved end residues are part of each CDR3. D genes are given only for firm matches. Size is omitted from some rows. Given values are once, few, many or a class for expanded clones.

clone_size: .; j_call: TRBJ2-5; d_call: .; v_call: TRBV6-5; cdr3_aa: CASKAFGLDKKTQYF; cdr3_nt: TGTGCCAGCAAAGCTTTCGGACTGGATAAGAAGACCCAGTACTTC
clone_size: .; j_call: TRBJ1-2; d_call: TRBD1; v_call: TRBV6-5; cdr3_aa: CASTERGLSYGYTF; cdr3_nt: TGTGCCAGCACCGAGAGGGGGCTGAGCTATGGCTACACCTTC
clone_size: medium-sized; j_call: TRBJ2-7; d_call: TRBD2; v_call: TRBV18; cdr3_aa: CASSPVWTSGSIRTEQYF; cdr3_nt: TGTGCCAGCTCACCAGTATGGACTAGCGGGAGTATTAGGACCGAGCAGTACTTC
clone_size: .; j_call: TRBJ2-7; d_call: TRBD1; v_call: TRBV10-3; cdr3_aa: CASEQGRPPYEQYF; cdr3_nt: TGTGCCAGCGAACAGGGGCGCCCCCCCTACGAGCAGTACTTC
clone_size: few; j_call: TRBJ2-3; d_call: .; v_call: TRBV6-5; cdr3_aa: CASSYSGADTQYF; cdr3_nt: TGTGCCAGCAGTTACTCGGGAGCAGATACGCAGTATTTT
clone_size: .; j_call: TRBJ2-7; d_call: TRBD1; v_call: TRBV19; cdr3_aa: CASSGGQGSYEQYF; cdr3_nt: TGTGCCAGTAGTGGGGGACAGGGCTCCTACGAGCAGTACTTC
clone_size: once; j_call: TRBJ2-7; d_call: .; v_call: TRBV18; cdr3_aa: CASSPAESSYEQYF; cdr3_nt: TGTGCCAGCTCACCGGCGGAGAGCTCCTACGAGCAGTACTTC
clone_size: .; j_call: TRBJ2-1; d_call: TRBD2; v_call: TRBV7-9; cdr3_aa: CASSPRTGTSGSNEQFF; cdr3_nt: TGTGCCAGCAGCCCGAGGACAGGGACTAGCGGGAGTAATGAGCAGTTCTTC
clone_size: .; j_call: TRBJ2-1; d_call: .; v_call: TRBV27; cdr3_aa: CASSFRLEQFF; cdr3_nt: TGTGCCAGCAGTTTCAGGTTGGAGCAGTTCTTC
clone_size: .; j_call: TRBJ2-1; d_call: TRBD2; v_call: TRBV19; cdr3_aa: CASSIASGRGNEQFF; cdr3_nt: TGTGCCAGTAGTATAGCTAGCGGGAGGGGGAATGAGCAGTTCTTC
clone_size: .; j_call: TRBJ2-1; d_call: TRBD1; v_call: TRBV6-5; cdr3_aa: CASRDRYYNEQFF; cdr3_nt: TGTGCCAGCCGGGACAGGTACTACAATGAGCAGTTCTTC
clone_size: .; j_call: TRBJ2-1; d_call: .; v_call: TRBV6-5; cdr3_aa: CASSRRLDSVNEQFF; cdr3_nt: TGTGCCAGCAGTCGCAGACTAGATAGTGTCAATGAGCAGTTCTTC
clone_size: .; j_call: TRBJ1-2; d_call: .; v_call: TRBV7-2; cdr3_aa: CASSLGAYGYTF; cdr3_nt: TGTGCCAGCAGCTTAGGGGCCTATGGCTACACCTTC
clone_size: .; j_call: TRBJ2-6; d_call: TRBD2; v_call: TRBV4-2; cdr3_aa: CASSQDTRLADSGANVLTF; cdr3_nt: TGTGCCAGCAGCCAAGATACGAGACTAGCGGACTCTGGGGCCAACGTCCTGACTTTC
clone_size: .; j_call: TRBJ1-5; d_call: .; v_call: TRBV21-1; cdr3_aa: CASSETTGGKGHQPQHF; cdr3_nt: TGTGCCAGCAGCGAAACTACAGGGGGCAAGGGGCATCAGCCCCAGCATTTT
clone_size: .; j_call: TRBJ2-5; d_call: TRBD1; v_call: TRBV19; cdr3_aa: CASSAGQGPAWGTQYF; cdr3_nt: TGTGCCAGTAGTGCCGGACAGGGGCCGGCCTGGGGGACCCAGTACTTC
clone_size: .; j_call: TRBJ2-7; d_call: .; v_call: TRBV28; cdr3_aa: CASRQFGGAALEQYF; cdr3_nt: TGTGCCAGCAGACAATTTGGAGGGGCGGCCCTCGAGCAGTACTTC
clone_size: .; j_call: TRBJ2-3; d_call: TRBD2; v_call: TRBV7-3; cdr3_aa: CASSLRGPGASGRDTQYF; cdr3_nt: TGTGCCAGCAGCTTAAGGGGGCCGGGGGCTAGCGGGAGGGATACGCAGTATTTT
clone_size: once; j_call: TRBJ2-3; d_call: TRBD1; v_call: TRBV7-3; cdr3_aa: CASSSPGTGTDTQYF; cdr3_nt: TGTGCCAGCAGCTCCCCCGGGACAGGGACAGATACGCAGTATTTT
clone_size: .; j_call: TRBJ2-7; d_call: .; v_call: TRBV9; cdr3_aa: CASSVTPSYEQYF; cdr3_nt: TGTGCCAGCAGCGTAACCCCCAGCTACGAGCAGTACTTC
clone_size: .; j_call: TRBJ2-7; d_call: .; v_call: TRBV3-1/TRBV3-2; cdr3_aa: CASSQARLGEQYF; cdr3_nt: TGTGCCAGCAGCCAGGCTAGACTAGGCGAGCAGTACTTC
clone_size: .; j_call: TRBJ1-2; d_call: .; v_call: TRBV15; cdr3_aa: CATSRDGNSAGYTF; cdr3_nt: TGTGCCACCAGCAGAGATGGTAACAGTGCGGGCTACACCTTC
clone_size: .; j_call: TRBJ2-7; d_call: TRBD1; v_call: TRBV19; cdr3_aa: CASSPGQGAYEQYF; cdr3_nt: TGTGCCAGTAGTCCTGGACAGGGGGCCTACGAGCAGTACTTC